The present entry profiles one T cell receptor beta chain with its context. This sample stems from a study of cytomegalovirus exposure and HLA in healthy donors. This PCR relied on a set of 60 Vbeta primers and 13 Jbeta primers. Sequencing used immunoSEQ multiplex PCR; TCRdb keeps in-frame clones, though not all of them. The table shows around 200,000 clones, with 70% to 90% occurring only once. CDR1 is MNHEY, CDR2 SVGAGI, per germline. The CDR3 runs to 11 residues. V shed 6 bases and J shed 5 bases, with 7 bases lying between them. This sequence joins TRBV6-5 and TRBJ2-5; TRBD2 might be the D (5 bases). The sequenced material came from PBMCs. The sequence derives from a woman aged 45-65 years in good health and CMV-seronegative. In nucleotides, the CDR3 is TGTGCCAGCAGCACGGGGGAGACCCAGTACTTC. Its protein product is CASSTGETQYF.